The TCR beta chain described here comes from a study of T cell responses to AZD1222 COVID-19 vaccine. Only in-frame clones appear in the TCRdb table, and some are missing; sequencing was by immunoSEQ multiplex PCR. The table includes fewer than 200,000 clones, 90% detected once. As for this clone: Its specificity is unknown.

This CDR3 has 16 residues. V gave up 1 base and J gave up 4 bases, with 13 bases separating them. Germline values: CDR1 MNHNS, CDR2 SASEGT. Study-level findings and limits: Dominant CD4 TCR responses targeted spike regions 160-218 and 743-854. AZD1222 recipients seropositive at baseline numbered only 6 or 7. The donor group comprised mostly white British people and more females; the analysis possibly underestimated clonal diversity.

This sequence joins TRBV6-1 and TRBJ2-2, with no clear D. The sample was peripheral blood, taken 28 days after the second dose of the MenACWY control vaccine. This clonotype was sampled from an adult who received the MenACWY meningococcal vaccine as a control. In DNA form, the CDR3 reads TGTGCCAGCAGTGAAGATGGCAGTTATGTCACCGGGGAGCTGTTTTTT. Translating gives CASSEDGSYVTGELFF.